This T cell receptor (beta chain) originates from a study of human T cells and chemical hapten exposure (dated by TCRdb to about 2021). With regard to the full study: For sensitization, 2% DPC in acetone was applied to a 2 cm by 2 cm area of upper inner arm skin. Libraries were pooled for sequencing, and per-sample TCR yields varied mainly because of small differences in library volumes within the pool. In alopecia patients, the study followed how the peripheral blood TCR repertoire changed in vivo over primary and secondary sensitization to diphenylcyclopropenone (DPC), a hapten. Patch testing on the upper back used Finn chambers containing 0.01% DPC, with scoring done after 6 days according to International Contact Dermatitis Research Group standards. Throughout the study period of around 24 weeks, patients also received therapeutic DPC doses to the scalp every week. Nearly 30 alopecia patients gave blood for TCR sequencing at one to four time points (pre-sensitization, 2, 6 and 24 weeks). Most of the patients in the cohort were female, and the cohort covered alopecia areata with under or over 50% scalp involvement, alopecia totalis and alopecia universalis. Blood samples were taken from patients before sensitization (week 0) and at 2, 6 and about 24 weeks after DPC sensitization. The investigation overall reported the following: DPC sensitization did not change how many TCRs were above 1 in 1000 frequency, and no evidence was found of alterations in global repertoire structure. All patients had alopecia, a presumed autoimmune disease, so their immune response might differ from that of healthy individuals. Compared with pre-sensitization or healthy control sets, expanded TCRs formed significantly more large CDR3 similarity clusters, which is consistent with antigen-driven responses. Patch test score correlated positively with the number of PT1 expanded TCRs, reaching significance at thresholds 8, 16 and 32 but not at 4. After repeated subsampling, the strength of the expansion versus patch-test correlation and the threshold at which it became significant changed.

CDR1 and CDR2 were assigned from the germline V gene as MNHEY and SVGEGT. Trimmed from V: 4 bases; trimmed from J: 5 bases; junction bases lacking a gene match: 17. Including the terminal cysteine and phenylalanine, the CDR3 comprises 19 residues. Only the CDR3 part of the read is kept: 57 bases, read in frame from the first base. This clonotype was detected only a few times. This clone's antigen is unknown. The sample holds no much larger clone one base away, and base qualities are not on file. The time point tag for this specimen amounts to: patch test 2, 6 weeks after DPC sensitization. The treatment or condition label, read with the paper, signifies: therapeutic diphenylcyclopropenone sensitization with weekly scalp DPC. At every patch-test visit, the blood draw took place before the patch test was put on. To be eligible, patients had to be aged 18 to 70, diagnosed with alopecia and judged suitable for DPC therapy, while pregnant patients were excluded. Total RNA was extracted from unfractionated whole blood that had been collected in Tempus Blood RNA tubes.

Library preparation was by RACE. The sample was run on a NextSeq 500. During library preparation, unique molecular identifiers were attached to individual cDNA molecules so that TCRs could be counted quantitatively and reproducibly. From each blood RNA sample, both TCR alpha and TCR beta chains were sequenced. In the paper's pipeline: The median number of TCRs per sample was 85,000 to 100,000, ranging from about 23,224 to 690,600. V, J and CDR3 annotation of the TCR reads was performed with the Decombinator software suite. Every sample was subsampled to the same number of TCRs (28,000) for the PS versus PT1 abundance plots. TCRs were defined as expanded if absent before sensitization and observed at least eight times at the 2-week time point. Clones were called with MiXCR by TCRdb after fastp trimmed the public reads at Q25, and only in-frame beta chains were retained. One record per CDR3 amino acid sequence lists the most common genes and DNA. What appears here as the V and J calls and clone size reflects TCRdb's work, not the paper's. The sample yields approximately 96,000 distinct CDR3 sequences; 9.3% were counted once. The ten largest clonotypes hold approximately 2% of the sample.

Material: whole blood, obtained in connection with sensitization to the hapten diphenylcyclopropenone (DPC). This TCR derives from a woman aged 40 to 50 with alopecia areata. Some clones in this sample may be carry-over from other donors' samples. The chain uses TRBV6-2 or TRBV6-3 and TRBJ2-7; TRBD2 agrees with 13 junctional bases. The nucleotide sequence is TGTGCCAGCAGTTTTTTGCCCATTCGCCCGGGACTAGCGGGACACGAGCAGTACTTC. This gives the protein CASSFLPIRPGLAGHEQYF.